This T cell receptor (beta chain) is drawn from a study of blood T cell repertoires in COVID-19 (dated by TCRdb to about 2020). Regarding the research as a whole: The collaborator samples originated in the United States, Italy and Spain and spanned the acute and convalescent phases of COVID-19. Subjects who had been exposed to COVID-19, were actively infected with it, or had recovered from it provided the deeply sampled blood TCRbeta repertoires that made up the dataset. The repertoires were made available in a free public database intended to serve as a resource for research on the immune response to SARS-CoV-2. HLA class I and class II types, where available, came from metadata supplied by the sample provider rather than from assay-based typing. The samples were drawn from the first 160 participants of the ongoing ImmuneRACE study and from 950 to 1,500 subjects provided by 6 global collaborators. The prospective study material was composed of cDNA or gDNA derived from T cells, B-cell-depleted T cells, or PBMCs. The sample metadata nearly always contained a de-identified subject ID, COVID-19 status, age in years and sex.

TCRbeta CDR3 regions were amplified from genomic DNA by means of the immunoSEQ Assay, a bias-controlled multiplex PCR. On the study's bioinformatics: Nucleated cell counts per sample were estimated from amplification of reference gene primers within the assay. Sequence reads were collapsed and filtered to measure the absolute abundance of every unique TCRbeta CDR3 rearrangement. For each sample, productive Simpson clonality was calculated as the square root of Simpson's diversity index across productive rearrangements. TCRdb provides this immuneACCESS table in a form limited to in-frame rearrangements. Some clones are lacking; in checked studies, under half of them reflect an unresolved V gene, and why the rest are absent is not known. V and J calls plus clone size are reproduced from that table; the DNA served to infer D and trimming. The sample profile shows 150,000 to 200,000 clones; 65% to 85% of them were found once. About 7% of the sample comes from the top ten.

Reading from cysteine to phenylalanine, the CDR3 counts 15 amino acids. Only the CDR3 region is kept as DNA, spanning 45 bases read in frame from base 1. V is trimmed back by 3 bases and J by 1 base, and the junction contains 4 bases that no gene match accounts for. As encoded in the germline V gene, CDR1 is MNHNS while CDR2 is SASEGT. Points on this clone: Its antigen is unknown. No base quality information exists; no much larger clone differs at one position.

One collaborating source in Seattle enrolled patients during active infection and followed them longitudinally through the course of disease. The collaborating institutions used their own protocols to collect whole blood in K2EDTA tubes. For TCRbeta analysis, collaborator samples were shipped as frozen whole blood, as isolated PBMCs, or as DNA extracted from either sample type. Here is what the overall study found, with its caveats: The quantity of clinical and demographic metadata differed by source and by participant and was supplied without curation.

Sequenced sample: peripheral blood. This sequence was found in a woman aged 40 to 50 with COVID-19, enrolled during active disease. Recombination connected TRBV6-1 to TRBJ2-3, with 7 bases matching TRBD2. Here the CDR3 is given as CASSDLGRGTDTQYF. In nucleotide form, the sequence is TGTGCCAGCAGTGATCTGGGGAGGGGCACAGATACGCAGTATTTT.